The T cell receptor (beta chain) under discussion was sequenced for a study of shared clonotypes between healthy human individuals. Study-level information: Sampling drew on donors who were a couple of women and three men aged 18 to 49.

Method: immunoSEQ multiplex PCR; TCRdb's copy keeps in-frame clones and lacks some. The data contain hundreds of thousands of clones, 74% of them singletons. V dropped 1 base and J dropped 4 bases, with 13 bases sitting between them. The CDR3 runs to 15 residues. The V gene's germline CDR1 is SGHRS and CDR2 YFSETQ. Into CD45RA+ naive and CD45RA-negative memory subsets, the CD4+ cells were split. The chain has TRBV5-1 and TRBJ2-3; maybe TRBD1 (6 bases). Sequencing was done on a sample of memory CD4+ T cells sorted from blood. Subset here: CD45RA-negative fraction. The receptor comes from a woman aged 25-40 years in good health. DNA for the CDR3: TGCGCCAGCAGCTTGAGAGGGGGTCCAGCAGATACGCAGTATTTT. Residues: CASSLRGGPADTQYF.